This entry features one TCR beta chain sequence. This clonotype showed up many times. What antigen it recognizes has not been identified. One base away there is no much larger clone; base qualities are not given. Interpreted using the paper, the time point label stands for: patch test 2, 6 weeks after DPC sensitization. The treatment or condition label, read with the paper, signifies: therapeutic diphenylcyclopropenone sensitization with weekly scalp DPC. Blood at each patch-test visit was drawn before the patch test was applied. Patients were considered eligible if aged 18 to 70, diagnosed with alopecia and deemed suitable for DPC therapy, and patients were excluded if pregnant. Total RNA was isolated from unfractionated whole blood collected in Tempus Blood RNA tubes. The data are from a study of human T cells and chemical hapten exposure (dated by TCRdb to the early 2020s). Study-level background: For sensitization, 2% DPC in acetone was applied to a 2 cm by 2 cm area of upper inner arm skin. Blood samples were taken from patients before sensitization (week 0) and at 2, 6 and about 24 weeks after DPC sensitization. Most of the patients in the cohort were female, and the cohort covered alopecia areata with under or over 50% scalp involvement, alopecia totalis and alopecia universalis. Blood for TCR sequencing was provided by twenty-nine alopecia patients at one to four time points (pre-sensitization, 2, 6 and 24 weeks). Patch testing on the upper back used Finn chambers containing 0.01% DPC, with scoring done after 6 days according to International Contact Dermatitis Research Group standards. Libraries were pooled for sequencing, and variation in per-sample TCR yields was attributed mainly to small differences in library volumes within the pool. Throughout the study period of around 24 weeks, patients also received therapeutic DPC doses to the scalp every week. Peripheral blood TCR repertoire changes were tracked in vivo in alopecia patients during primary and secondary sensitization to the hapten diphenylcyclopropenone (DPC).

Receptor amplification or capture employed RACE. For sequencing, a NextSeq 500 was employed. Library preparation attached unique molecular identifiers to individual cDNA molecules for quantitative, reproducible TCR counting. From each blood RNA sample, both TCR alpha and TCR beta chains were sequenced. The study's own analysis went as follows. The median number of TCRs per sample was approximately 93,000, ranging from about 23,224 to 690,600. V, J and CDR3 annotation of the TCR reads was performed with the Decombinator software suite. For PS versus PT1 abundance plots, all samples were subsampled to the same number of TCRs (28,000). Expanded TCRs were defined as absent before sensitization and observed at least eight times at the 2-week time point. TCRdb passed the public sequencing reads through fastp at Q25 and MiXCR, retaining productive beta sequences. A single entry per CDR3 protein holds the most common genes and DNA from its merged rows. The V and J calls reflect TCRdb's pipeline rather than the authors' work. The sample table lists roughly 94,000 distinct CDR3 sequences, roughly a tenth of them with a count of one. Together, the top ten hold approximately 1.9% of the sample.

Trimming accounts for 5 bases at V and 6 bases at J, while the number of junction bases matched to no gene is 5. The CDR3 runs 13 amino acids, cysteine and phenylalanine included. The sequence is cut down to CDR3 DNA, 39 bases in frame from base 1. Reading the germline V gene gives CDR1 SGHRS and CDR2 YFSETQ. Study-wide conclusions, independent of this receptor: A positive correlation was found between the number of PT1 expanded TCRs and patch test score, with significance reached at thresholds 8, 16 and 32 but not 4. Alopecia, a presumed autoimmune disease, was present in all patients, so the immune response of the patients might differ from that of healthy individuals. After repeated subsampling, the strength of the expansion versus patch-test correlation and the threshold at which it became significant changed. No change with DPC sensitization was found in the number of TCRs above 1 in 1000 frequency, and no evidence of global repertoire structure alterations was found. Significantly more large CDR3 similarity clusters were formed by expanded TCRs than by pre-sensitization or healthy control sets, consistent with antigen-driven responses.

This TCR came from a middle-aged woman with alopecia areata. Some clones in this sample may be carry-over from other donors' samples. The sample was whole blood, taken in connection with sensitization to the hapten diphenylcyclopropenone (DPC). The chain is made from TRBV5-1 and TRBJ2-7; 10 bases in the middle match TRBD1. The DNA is TGCGCCAGCAGACCGGGACAGGGGTCCGAGCAGTACTTC. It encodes CASRPGQGSEQYF.